This T cell receptor (beta chain) came from a study of T cell clones after liver transplantation. As for the study in general: Three of the eight recipients were HCV-positive; the rest had non-autoimmune, non-viral transplant indications. At least one year of complete immunosuppression withdrawal without enzymes over twice normal defined tolerance. Draws occurred before transplant, before withdrawal, and after complete or failed withdrawal.

CDR3 length: 12 amino acids. In germline, CDR1 is SGHDT, CDR2 YYEEEE. The V gene end was trimmed by 2 bases and the J gene end by 13 bases; junction bases not matched to a gene: 5. Produced via immunoSEQ multiplex PCR; TCRdb's table is partial and in-frame only. Of about 47,000 clones in the sample, roughly nine tenths are singletons; the top ten hold around 15%. CD3+CD4+ and CD3+CD8+ cells were FACS-sorted from thawed unstimulated PBMCs. The receptor was derived from a human patient who received a liver transplant. The graft donor may have contributed some T cells. Sequencing was performed on CD8+ T cells from blood, taken 12 months after liver transplant. The gene calls are TRBV5-6 and TRBJ2-1, with 8 bases lining up with TRBD1. The DNA of the CDR3 is TGTGCCAGCAGCTTCCAGACAGGGGTACAGTTCTTC. Its protein product is CASSFQTGVQFF. The whole variable domain, filled in from reference TRBV5-6 and TRBJ2-1, reads DAGVTQSPTHLIKTRGQQVTLRCSPKSGHDTVSWYQQALGQGPQFIFQYYEEEERQRGNFPDRFSGHQFPNYSSELNVNALLLGDSALYLCASSFQTGVQFFGPGTRLTVL.